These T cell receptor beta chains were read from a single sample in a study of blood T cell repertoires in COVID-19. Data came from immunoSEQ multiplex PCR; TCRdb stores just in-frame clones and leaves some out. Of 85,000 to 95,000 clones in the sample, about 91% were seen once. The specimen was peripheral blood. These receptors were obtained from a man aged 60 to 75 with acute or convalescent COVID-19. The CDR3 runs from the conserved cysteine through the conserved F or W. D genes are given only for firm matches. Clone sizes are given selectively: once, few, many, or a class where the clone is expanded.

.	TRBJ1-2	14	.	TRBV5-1	CASSYTGRGPGYTF	TGCGCCAGCAGCTACACTGGGCGGGGGCCTGGCTACACCTTC
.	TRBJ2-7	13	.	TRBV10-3	CAIRKDSAYQQYF	TGTGCCATCAGGAAGGACAGCGCCTACCAGCAGTACTTC
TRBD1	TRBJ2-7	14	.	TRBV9	CASSVATGGYEQYF	TGTGCCAGCAGCGTAGCTACAGGGGGCTACGAGCAGTACTTC
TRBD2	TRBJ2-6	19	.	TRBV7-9	CASSLLIGVSGHGANVLTF	TGTGCCAGCAGCTTATTAATAGGGGTTAGCGGGCATGGGGCCAACGTCCTGACTTTC
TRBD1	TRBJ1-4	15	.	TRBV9	CASSSRDRHNEKLFF	TGTGCCAGCAGCTCCCGGGACAGACATAATGAAAAACTGTTTTTT
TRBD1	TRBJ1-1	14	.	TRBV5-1	CASSSGTAPYEAFF	TGCGCCAGCAGCTCCGGGACAGCACCATATGAAGCTTTCTTT
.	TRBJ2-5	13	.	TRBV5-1	CASSLPREGAQYF	TGCGCCAGCAGCCTGCCCAGGGAAGGGGCCCAGTACTTC
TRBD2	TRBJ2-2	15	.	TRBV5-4	CASSHSGGAPGELFF	TGTGCCAGCAGCCATAGCGGGGGGGCCCCCGGGGAGCTGTTTTTT
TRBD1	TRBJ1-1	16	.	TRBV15	CATSRDQGEPNTEAFF	TGTGCCACCAGCAGAGATCAGGGGGAGCCCAACACTGAAGCTTTCTTT
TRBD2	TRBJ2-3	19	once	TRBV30	CAWTRSGAGGFSSTDTQYF	TGTGCCTGGACCCGCTCGGGAGCGGGAGGTTTTTCTAGCACAGATACGCAGTATTTT
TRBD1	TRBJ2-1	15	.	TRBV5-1	CASSLGQGPYNEQFF	TGCGCCAGCAGCTTGGGACAGGGTCCGTACAATGAGCAGTTCTTC
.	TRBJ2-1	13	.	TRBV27	CASKQGDYDEQFF	TGTGCCAGCAAACAGGGGGACTACGATGAGCAGTTCTTC
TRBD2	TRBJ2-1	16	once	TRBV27	CASSSPSGGVNNEQFF	TGTGCCAGCAGTTCCCCTAGCGGGGGGGTAAACAATGAGCAGTTCTTC
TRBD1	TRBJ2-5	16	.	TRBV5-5	CASSLDGTGGSETQYF	TGTGCCAGCAGCTTGGACGGGACAGGGGGCTCAGAGACCCAGTACTTC
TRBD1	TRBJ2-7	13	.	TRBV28	CASGGTGFYEQYF	TGTGCCAGCGGTGGGACAGGGTTTTACGAGCAGTACTTC
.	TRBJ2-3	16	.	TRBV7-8	CASSLVSGQSTDTQYF	TGTGCCAGCAGCTTAGTCTCAGGGCAAAGCACAGATACGCAGTATTTT
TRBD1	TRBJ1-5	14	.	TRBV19	CASSFGDRGQPQHF	TGTGCCAGTAGTTTTGGGGACAGGGGTCAGCCCCAGCATTTT
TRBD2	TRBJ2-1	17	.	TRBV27	CASSSRRLAGGRNEQFF	TGTGCCAGCAGTTCTCGCCGACTAGCGGGAGGCCGTAATGAGCAGTTCTTC
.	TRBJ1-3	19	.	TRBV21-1	CASSPEPRNRDRGENTIYF	TGTGCCAGCAGCCCCGAACCCCGAAACAGGGACCGAGGGGAAAACACCATATATTTT
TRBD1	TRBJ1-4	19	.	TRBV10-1	CASSESSRDRALSNEKLFF	TGCGCCAGCAGTGAGTCTAGCCGGGACAGGGCGCTTTCTAATGAAAAACTGTTTTTT
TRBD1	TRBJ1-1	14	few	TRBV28	CASSLSYRGSEAFF	TGTGCCAGCAGTTTATCTTACAGGGGCTCTGAAGCTTTCTTT
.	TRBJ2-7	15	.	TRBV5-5	CASSWGQGLSYEQYF	TGTGCCAGCAGCTGGGGTCAGGGTCTCTCCTACGAGCAGTACTTC
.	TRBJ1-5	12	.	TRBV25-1	CASSGQDQPQHF	TGTGCCAGCAGTGGGCAGGATCAGCCCCAGCATTTT
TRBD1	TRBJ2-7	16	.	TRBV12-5	CASGLVLGQESYEQYF	TGTGCTAGTGGTTTGGTATTGGGACAGGAATCCTACGAGCAGTACTTC
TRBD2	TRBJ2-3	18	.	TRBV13	CASSLGGWWEGQGDTQYF	TGTGCCAGCAGCTTAGGGGGTTGGTGGGAGGGCCAAGGAGATACGCAGTATTTT
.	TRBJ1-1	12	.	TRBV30	CAWSTGRTEAFF	TGTGCCTGGAGCACAGGGAGAACTGAAGCTTTCTTT
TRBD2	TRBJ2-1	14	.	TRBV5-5	CASRQGGRASEQFF	TGTGCCAGCAGGCAGGGCGGGAGGGCGAGTGAGCAGTTCTTC
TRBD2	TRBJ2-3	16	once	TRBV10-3	CAISEVGGLAGDTQYF	TGTGCCATCAGTGAAGTAGGGGGACTAGCAGGAGATACGCAGTATTTT
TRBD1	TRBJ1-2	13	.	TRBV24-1	CATSDPTGVGYTF	TGTGCCACCAGTGATCCGACAGGGGTTGGCTACACCTTC